This TCR beta chain was recovered during a study of Ad26.COV2.S vaccination and SARS-CoV-2 variants (dated by TCRdb to the early 2020s). Context from the whole study: Donors in the vaccine arm were drawn from COV1001, a phase I-IIa trial of Ad26.COV2.S in healthy adults that was multicentre, randomized, double-blind and placebo-controlled. TCRbeta repertoire sequencing was used to assess the specificity and breadth of SARS-CoV-2-reactive T cell receptors after Ad26.COV2.S vaccination. The TCR-sequenced set comprised about 32 samples: about 19 Ad26.COV2.S vaccine recipients, 5 placebo recipients and 8 SARS-CoV-2 convalescent individuals. Throughout the experiments and outcome assessment, investigators stayed blinded to trial group allocation. Ad26.COV2.S was given intramuscularly at 5x10^10 or 1x10^11 viral particles, as a single shot or as two shots 56 days apart. Participants in the trial were split at random into five groups of five each, receiving low-dose or high-dose Ad26.COV2.S once or twice, or else placebo on both occasions. What the study reported, not specific to this receptor: The authors noted that total T cell responses may have been underestimated by the TCR breadth and depth analyses. Substantial breadth of spike-specific CD8+ and CD4+ T cell responses was reported after vaccination. The study lacked the statistical power to compare responses across vaccine doses or regimens. Comparable non-spike TCR breadth was observed between vaccine and placebo recipients, consistent with only spike being contained in the vaccine. Compared with placebo recipients, Ad26.COV2.S recipients showed higher spike-specific TCR breadth (P = 0.0014).

A distance of 12 bases separates the germline ends of V and J, which lose 6 bases and 0 bases respectively. The germline V gene supplies CDR1 SGDLS and CDR2 YYNGEE. Measured from the cysteine to the phenylalanine, the CDR3 is 15 residues long. CDR3 DNA is the only sequence kept; it has 45 bases, read in frame from the first base. TCRbeta CDR3 regions were sequenced with the immunoSEQ Assay. After extraction, genomic DNA underwent amplification by bias-controlled multiplex PCR, followed by high-throughput sequencing. The study's processing was this. To quantify the absolute abundance of every unique TCRbeta CDR3 region, sequences were collapsed and filtered. T cell fraction was estimated by normalizing TCRbeta template counts to usable DNA, with usable DNA measured through amplification of reference genes found in all nucleated cells. Repertoire TCRs were annotated as SARS-CoV-2-specific when V gene, CDR3 amino acid sequence and J gene were exactly matched to a known reactive TCR set. The reference SARS-CoV-2 TCR set was derived from MIRA and filtered for enrichment in COVID-19-positive ImmuneCODE repertoires, a step that removed public or cross-reactive TCRs. Drawing on the MIRA antigens, annotated TCRs were analysed further at the level of specific ORF or position within ORF. Breadth was defined as annotated unique rearrangements over total unique productive rearrangements; depth was the summed frequency of those rearrangements. Group comparisons of TCR breadth used two-sided Wilcoxon rank-sum tests. Not all clones reach the TCRdb copy of this immuneACCESS table, which keeps in-frame sequences only. Checked studies attribute under half of the gap to unresolved V genes and leave the rest unexplained. V and J calls plus clone size are reproduced from that table; the DNA served to infer D and trimming. This sample holds around 300,000 clones; 75% to 90% were observed only once. The ten largest clones add up to roughly 4.8% of the sample.

The treatment or condition label corresponds to: roughly 20 received Ad26.COV2.S at low or high dose, single or two shots; a few received placebo; per-sample allocation not given. For vaccine and placebo recipients, the sequenced repertoires came from samples collected on day 63 after the first injection. In Cohort 1b, about two dozen adults aged 18-55 years were enrolled at a single site in Boston, USA, between 29 July and 7 August 2020. As a vaccine, Ad26.COV2.S was a replication-incompetent adenovirus type 26 vector that expressed a prefusion-stabilized SARS-CoV-2 spike protein derived from the original Wuhan strain. As for this clone: There is no known antigen for this receptor. Base-call qualities are not available, and no considerably larger clone is one nucleotide away.

The V and J segments used are TRBV9 and TRBJ2-2; the D segment could be TRBD1, given 6 matching bases. The specimen was peripheral blood, collected in a trial of Ad26.COV2.S vaccine versus placebo. This clonotype was sampled from a person aged 18-60 years who received the Ad26.COV2.S COVID-19 vaccine or a placebo. The DNA sequence is TGTGCCAGCAATACGGGACACCCGAACACCGGGGAGCTGTTTTTT. This is translated as CASNTGHPNTGELFF.